The next 7 T cell receptor beta chains were all read from a single sample in a study of beta chain features in type 1 diabetes. Findings of the study overall: Type 1 diabetes patients had moderately but significantly shorter TCRB CDR3s in all four CD4+ subsets.

Their recognized antigens are unknown. The isolated RNA, all of it, was reverse transcribed, so expressed TCRB transcripts were what got sequenced. Clones were read by immunoSEQ multiplex PCR, and TCRdb kept only the in-frame ones, dropping some. The sample carries about 640,000 clones, under 15% recorded once. Sequencing was performed on naive CD4+ T cells from blood. These receptors were collected from a man under 40 with type 1 diabetes.

The chain employs TRBV30 and TRBJ2-7; D is uncertain. V was shortened by 3 bases and J by 3 bases, with 9 bases between the two germline ends. The CDR3 extends over 12 amino acids. Germline CDR1 reads GTSNPN; CDR2 reads SVGIG (reference sequence). This CDR3 is CAWRGNGYEQYF. CDR3 coding DNA: TGTGCCTGGAGGGGGAACGGCTACGAGCAGTACTTC.

J is TRBJ1-6 and V is TRBV9; perhaps TRBD1 as D (6 bases). Trimming cost V 4 bases and J 9 bases, with 17 bases left between them. CDR3 length equals 15 residues. The germline V gene has CDR1 SGDLS and CDR2 YYNGEE. The CDR3 spells CASSIEGGLSSPLHF. In nucleotides, the CDR3 is TGTGCCAGCAGCATAGAAGGGGGGCTTTCTTCACCCCTCCACTTT. Filled out from reference TRBV9 and TRBJ1-6, the complete variable domain reads DSGVTQTPKHLITATGQRVTLRCSPRSGDLSVYWYQQSLDQGLQFLIQYYNGEERAKGNILERFSAQQFPDLHSELNLSSLELGDSALYFCASSIEGGLSSPLHFGNGTRLTVT.

The chain employs TRBV30 and TRBJ2-7; perhaps TRBD1 as D (6 bases). V was shortened by 2 bases and J by 6 bases, with 11 bases between the two germline ends. The germline V gene encodes CDR1 GTSNPN and CDR2 SVGIG (reference sequence). This CDR3 spans 12 amino acids. The CDR3: CAWSSTGSEQYF. DNA for the CDR3: TGTGCCTGGAGTTCCACAGGGAGCGAGCAGTACTTC.

The chain couples TRBV19 to TRBJ1-2; D not certain. The CDR3 is 13 residues long. CDR1 is LNHDA, CDR2 SQIVND, per germline (reference sequence). Trimming took 5 bases from V and 8 from J, leaving 15 bases between them. The CDR3 DNA sequence: TGTGCCAGTAGTTTCGACCTGGCGGGAGGCTACACCTTC. This gives the protein CASSFDLAGGYTF. Together with reference TRBV19 and TRBJ1-2, the CDR3 gives the full variable domain: DGGITQSPKYLFRKEGQNVTLSCEQNLNHDAMYWYRQDPGQGLRLIYYSQIVNDFQKGDIAEGYSVSREKKESFPLTVTSAQKNPTAFYLCASSFDLAGGYTFGSGTRLTVV.

Comments on this clone: Mismatch with germline at one junction end may stem from a read error. The chain uses TRBV10-3 and TRBJ2-7; D is undetermined. Germline V CDR1 and CDR2: ENHRY, SYGVKD. CDR3 length: 12 residues. The CDR3 DNA reads as TGTGCCAGCAGTCCCTACTCCTACGAGCAGTACTTC. Its protein is CASSPYSYEQYF.

A few counts support this clone. This chain uses TRBV5-1 with TRBJ2-4; possible D gene TRBD1, 6 bases. Germline assignment: CDR1 SGHRS and CDR2 YFSETQ. The CDR3 totals 15 residues. V lost 0 bases, J lost 2 bases, and 9 bases lay in between. DNA of the CDR3: TGCGCCAGCAGCTTGGAGGGGGTGACCAAAAACATTCAGTACTTC. The encoded protein is CASSLEGVTKNIQYF. The full variable domain, its missing parts supplied by reference TRBV5-1 and TRBJ2-4, is KAGVTQTPRYLIKTRGQQVTLSCSPISGHRSVSWYQQTPGQGLQFLFEYFSETQRNKGNFPGRFSGRQFSNSRSEMNVSTLELGDSALYLCASSLEGVTKNIQYFGAGTRLSVL.

This chain uses TRBV11-2 with TRBJ2-1; D is possibly TRBD1 (5 bases). The CDR3 is made up of 14 amino acids. Germline CDR1 and CDR2: SGHAT and FQNNGV. Deletions cut 3 bases from V and 7 bases from J, with 13 bases between. CDR3 in DNA: TGTGCCAGCAGCTTCAGGGCGACGAGGAATGAGCAGTTCTTC. It is translated as CASSFRATRNEQFF. The full variable domain, with the rest looked up from reference TRBV11-2 and TRBJ2-1, is EAGVAQSPRYKIIEKRQSVAFWCNPISGHATLYWYQQILGQGPKLLIQFQNNGVVDDSQLPKDRFSAERLKGVDSTLKIQPAKLEDSAVYLCASSFRATRNEQFFGPGTRLTVL.